This TCR beta chain was captured in a study of CD8+CD57+ T cells in acquired aplastic anemia. This clonotype was detected a few times. The junction departs from germline at one end; a sequencing error may be responsible. CDR1 is MGHDK, CDR2 SYGVNS, per germline. The length of the CDR3 is 17 residues. Profiling that covered TCR beta VDJ and CDR3 relied on genomic DNA as its template. TCRdb itself ran the reads through MiXCR, one entry per CDR3 protein. The sample contains about 220,000 distinct CDR3 sequences, roughly 35% of which appear only once. Sequenced: sorted CD4+, CD8+, or CD8+CD57+ T cells (not recorded which) from PBMCs. This clonotype originated in a human donor in good health, serving as a control. J is TRBJ2-3 and V is TRBV25-1, with a possible D match to TRBD2 (7 bases). The CDR3 here is CASSGDSGGSPTDTRYF. CDR3 coding DNA: TGTGCCAGCAGTGGAGATTCGGGGGGCAGTCCGACAGATACGCGGTATTTT.